These 22 T cell receptor beta chains share one sample of origin, sequenced in a study of glioma-infiltrating T cells (dated by TCRdb to the mid-2010s). TCRdb shows the sequencer as Illumina MiSeq. The iRepertoire nested amplicon-rescue multiplex PCR (arm-PCR) platform was used to amplify TCR alpha and beta CDR3 regions from RNA. TCRdb passed the public sequencing reads through fastp at Q25 and MiXCR, retaining productive beta sequences. A single entry per CDR3 protein holds the most common genes and DNA from its merged rows. Present in this sample are roughly 190,000 distinct CDR3 sequences, 30% to 40% of which were seen just once. The ten largest clonotypes hold 20% to 25% of the sample. The sequenced sample was glioma tissue, nonneoplastic brain tissue, or PBMCs (not recorded which). The receptors originated from a human donor with low-grade glioma or glioblastoma, undergoing nonglioma brain surgery, or in good health (not recorded which).

This clonotype was observed many times. This chain links TRBV7-9 with TRBJ2-3; TRBD1 matches 9 bases. The germline V gene has CDR1 SEHNR and CDR2 FQNEAQ (reference sequence). CDR3 length: 16 residues. J was trimmed by 0 bases and V by 5 bases; bases with no gene match: 6. CDR3 in amino acids: CASSVGTGYSTDTQYF. The CDR3 DNA is TGTGCCAGCAGCGTAGGGACAGGGTATAGCACAGATACGCAGTATTTT.

Comments on this clonotype: Since a much larger clone is just one base distant, this may be a read error. This chain joins TRBV29-1 and TRBJ1-1; D not certain. V lost 7 bases to trimming and J lost 4 bases, with 16 bases between them. CDR1 SQVTM and CDR2 ANQGSEA come from the germline V gene. The CDR3 runs to 13 residues. CDR3 in amino acids: CSAGGFRGTEAFF. CDR3 coding DNA: TGCAGCGCCGGCGGTTTTCGGGGCACTGAAGCTTTCTTT.

Of note for this clonotype: A read error is possible here, since a much larger clone lies one base away. The chain carries TRBV7-9 and TRBJ2-2; D is uncertain. CDR1 is SEHNR and CDR2 is FQNEAQ in the germline V gene (reference sequence). V lost 3 bases and J 0 bases, leaving 8 bases between the germline ends. The CDR3 is 15 residues long. In DNA, the CDR3 is TGTGCCAGCAGCTTTTTTACTACGAACACCGGGGAGCTGTTTTTT. It yields the protein CASSFFTTNTGELFF.

Details on this clonotype: The conserved final phenylalanine or tryptophan is absent from the CDR3, which likely points to a read error. The gene calls are TRBV27 and TRBJ2-7; 12 nucleotides match TRBD2. The J call may be wrong; the DNA end is better matched by TRBJ2-5. Germline CDR1 reads MNHEY; CDR2 reads SMNVEV (reference sequence). This CDR3 spans 15 amino acids. The CDR3 DNA reads as TGTGCCAGCAGCACAGGGACTAGCGGGCGGGTGACCCAGTACTTA. This translates into CASSTGTSGRVTQYL.

This clonotype was recorded many times. The chain uses TRBV27 and TRBJ2-7; D possibly uses TRBD1 or TRBD2 (5 bases each). The CDR3 extends over 15 amino acids. Germline V gives CDR1 MNHEY, CDR2 SMNVEV (reference sequence). V dropped 6 bases and J dropped 4 bases, with 19 bases sitting between them. The CDR3 bases are TGTGCCAGCAGCCTTCTTAGGGGACCGGGGTACGAGCAGTACTTC. This codes for CASSLLRGPGYEQYF.

Many counts were recorded for this clonotype. J is TRBJ2-5 and V is TRBV24-1; 8 bases are a match to TRBD2. The CDR3 is 17 residues long. V lost 4 bases, J lost 0 bases, and 9 bases stayed unmatched. CDR1 and CDR2 from the germline V gene are KGHDR and SFDVKD. CDR3 nucleotides: TGTGCCACCAGTGAAATAAGCGGGAGAAGGAACCAAGAGACCCAGTACTTC. Protein: CATSEISGRRNQETQYF.

The chain recombines TRBV4-1 with TRBJ1-5; D uncertain. The CDR3 has 15 amino acids. In germline, CDR1 is MGHRA, CDR2 YSYEKL. Trimming removed 4 bases at V and 3 bases at J, with 13 bases between. The CDR3 spells CASSPRENANQPQHF. The DNA for the CDR3 is TGCGCCAGCAGCCCCCGAGAAAACGCCAATCAGCCCCAGCATTTT.

Turning to this clonotype: A much bigger clone sits one base away, suggesting this may be a read error. The V and J genes are TRBV14 and TRBJ2-3; possibly TRBD1 for D (5 bases). The better agreement between TRBJ1-5 and the DNA end casts doubt on the J call. Germline CDR1 SGHDN, CDR2 FVKESK. The CDR3 length is 14 residues. CDR3 residues: CASSRLAGPDTQHF. The DNA for the CDR3 is TGTGCCAGCAGCCGACTAGCGGGACCAGATACGCAGCATTTT.

V is TRBV19 and J is TRBJ1-2; maybe TRBD1 (5 bases). This CDR3 contains 13 residues. V lost 3 bases, J lost 3 bases, and 8 bases lay in between. The germline V gene has CDR1 LNHDA and CDR2 SQIVND (reference sequence). The CDR3 coding sequence is TGTGCCAGTAGTATCCAGGGCGACTATGGCTACACCTTC. This translates into CASSIQGDYGYTF.

This clonotype has a count of ten or more. The V gene is TRBV28, the J gene TRBJ1-5; D perhaps matches TRBD1 (5 bases). Between the trimmed V and J ends, which lost 4 bases and 6 bases, there was a span of 13 bases. The CDR3 covers 14 residues. Germline V gene sequence: CDR1 MDHEN, CDR2 SYDVKM. The CDR3 spells CASSSPGYGQPQHF. CDR3 in DNA: TGTGCCAGCAGTTCCCCAGGGTACGGTCAGCCCCAGCATTTT.

Note on this clonotype: A read error may explain this, as a much larger clone is one base away. The chain couples TRBV20-1 to TRBJ2-2; D not certain. V was clipped by 6 bases and J by 8 bases, with 16 bases between them. The CDR3 has 13 residues. Germline loops: CDR1 DFQATT, CDR2 SNEGSKA (reference sequence). The CDR3 spells CSAELSSIGELFF. CDR3 in DNA: TGCAGTGCCGAACTCTCGTCGATAGGGGAGCTGTTTTTT.

The J gene is TRBJ2-3, the V gene TRBV7-3, with a weak D call TRBD2 (5 bases). V was cut by 2 bases and J by 7 bases, with 10 bases left in between. CDR3 size: 13 residues. Germline V gene data show CDR1 as SGHTA and CDR2 as FQGTGA. The CDR3, as DNA: TGTGCCAGCAGCTTATCACCGGGGTATACGCAGTATTTT. Translating gives CASSLSPGYTQYF.

In this sample, this clonotype turned up once. A read error may account for a junction end that differs from germline. This chain links TRBV27 with TRBJ2-7, with D uncertain. Germline-derived CDR1 and CDR2 are MNHEY and SMNVEV (reference sequence). This CDR3 comprises 13 residues. This chain's CDR3 is CSSIYAADSEQYF. Here the CDR3 DNA reads TGTTCCAGCATTTACGCGGCCGACTCCGAGCAGTACTTC.

The sample holds many counts of this clonotype. The V call is TRBV6-5, the J call TRBJ1-6; D unresolved. Trimming left V 0 bases short and J 7 bases short, with 13 bases between. The CDR3 is 16 amino acids. Germline V gives CDR1 MNHEY, CDR2 SVGAGI. CDR3 DNA: TGTGCCAGCAGTTACTCGCACCCGGGGATGAATTCACCCCTCCACTTT. This gives the protein CASSYSHPGMNSPLHF.

The CDR3 DNA reads TGCGCCAGCAGCCGGACCAGGACCTTGAACGGACAGACCCAGTACTTC. Translating gives CASSRTRTLNGQTQYF. The genes are TRBV4-1 and TRBJ2-5; D is uncertain. Germline-derived CDR1 and CDR2 are MGHRA and YSYEKL. V lost 4 bases, J lost 6 bases, and 21 bases lay in between. This CDR3 contains 16 residues.

This chain uses TRBV29-1 with TRBJ2-3; TRBD1 matches 9 bases. The CDR3 loop spans 15 amino acids. The V segment lost 8 bases and the J segment 2 bases; nucleotides outside the gene matches: 11. CDR1 and CDR2 from the germline V gene are SQVTM and ANQGSEA. The CDR3 here is CSLRPGTGPTDTQYF. CDR3 bases: TGCAGCCTCCGCCCGGGGACAGGGCCCACAGATACGCAGTATTTT.

This clonotype showed up many times. The V gene is TRBV4-3, the J gene TRBJ2-7; D is ambiguous. Trimming cost V 0 bases and J 0 bases, with 15 bases left between them. Germline V gene lookup returns CDR1 LGHNA and CDR2 YSLEER. This CDR3 has 17 residues. CDR3 sequence (DNA): TGCGCCAGCAGCCAAGATTACCTTGTGTCTCGCTCCTACGAGCAGTACTTC. Translating gives CASSQDYLVSRSYEQYF.

This clonotype was observed at least ten times. The chain has TRBV20-1 and TRBJ1-1, with TRBD1 matching over 7 bases. The CDR3 is 15 residues long. J gave up 2 bases and V 0 bases, and 6 bases lay outside the gene matches. Germline CDR1 and CDR2: DFQATT and SNEGSKA (reference sequence). For the CDR3, the DNA is TGCAGTGCTAGAGAAGTAGGGGGCGTTAACACTGAAGCTTTCTTT. Translating gives CSAREVGGVNTEAFF.

Many counts were recorded for this clonotype. J is TRBJ1-2 and V is TRBV2, with unresolved D. Germline CDR1 is SNHLY and CDR2 is FYNNEI. Trimming left V 10 bases short and J 4 bases short, with 13 bases between. The CDR3 runs to 12 residues. The CDR3 sequence is CAISGSGYGYTF. Here the CDR3 DNA reads TGTGCCATCTCTGGGAGTGGCTATGGCTACACCTTC.

Worth noting for this clonotype: This may stem from a read error, because a much larger clone lies one nucleotide away. The rearrangement joins TRBV4-1 to TRBJ2-7, with 7 bases identical to TRBD2. The CDR3 runs to 15 residues. Germline lookup yields CDR1 MGHRA and CDR2 YSYEKL. V lost 1 base and J lost 8; bases outside the gene matches: 11. CDR3 in amino acids: CASSQVIGLEYKQYF. The DNA for the CDR3 is TGCGCCAGCAGCCAAGTTATCGGACTAGAGTACAAGCAGTACTTC.

J is TRBJ2-2 and V is TRBV7-2, with D maybe TRBD1 (5 bases). The CDR3 sequence is 14 residues long. Germline-derived CDR1 and CDR2 are SGHTA and FQGNSA. V gave up 3 bases and J gave up 4 bases, with 9 bases separating them. The CDR3 loop reads CASSLYRLTGELFF. The CDR3 DNA reads TGTGCCAGCAGCTTGTACAGGCTCACCGGGGAGCTGTTTTTT.

Points on this clonotype: With a much larger clone just one base away, this may be a read error. This chain connects TRBV19 to TRBJ1-5, with D unclear. The germline gives CDR1 LNHDA, CDR2 SQIVND (reference sequence). Trimming pared 7 bases from V and 6 bases from J, leaving 13 bases between. The CDR3 runs to 13 residues. For the CDR3, the DNA is TGTGCCAGTACTCGAGACCGGTCTCAGCCCCAGCATTTT. It is translated as CASTRDRSQPQHF.